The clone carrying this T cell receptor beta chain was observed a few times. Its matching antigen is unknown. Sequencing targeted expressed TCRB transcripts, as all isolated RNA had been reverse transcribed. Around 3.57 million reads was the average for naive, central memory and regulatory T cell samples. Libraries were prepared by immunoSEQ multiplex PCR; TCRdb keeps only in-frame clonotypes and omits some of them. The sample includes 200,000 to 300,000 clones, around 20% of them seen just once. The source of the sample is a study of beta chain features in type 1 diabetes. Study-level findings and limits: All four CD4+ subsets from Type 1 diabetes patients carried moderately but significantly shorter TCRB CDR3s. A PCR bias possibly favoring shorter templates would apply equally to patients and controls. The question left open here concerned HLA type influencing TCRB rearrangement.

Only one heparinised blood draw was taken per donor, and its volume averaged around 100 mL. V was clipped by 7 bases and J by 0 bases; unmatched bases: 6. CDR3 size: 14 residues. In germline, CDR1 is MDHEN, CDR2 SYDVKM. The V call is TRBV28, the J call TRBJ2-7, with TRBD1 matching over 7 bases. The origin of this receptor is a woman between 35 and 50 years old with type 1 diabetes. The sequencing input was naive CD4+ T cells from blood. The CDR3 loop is CASTLDRVSYEQYF. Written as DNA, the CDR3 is TGTGCCAGCACCTTAGACAGGGTCTCCTACGAGCAGTACTTC.